The next 5 T cell receptor beta chains were all read from a single sample in a study of T cells in Graves' hyperthyroidism and ophthalmopathy. Authors of the study amplified TCR beta CDR3 regions from RNA transcripts. The HTBI primer set was used in a first-round RT-PCR of the TCR CDR3. TCRdb fed the multiplex PCR reads into MiXCR, producing one record per CDR3 protein. The repertoire holds hundreds of thousands of distinct CDR3 sequences, with 35% as singletons. The material sequenced was blood. The receptors come from a woman aged 40 to 50 with Graves' hyperthyroidism.

The chain carries TRBV9 and TRBJ1-2; D ambiguous. CDR1 is SGDLS and CDR2 is YYNGEE in the germline V gene. CDR3 size: 13 residues. V dropped 4 bases and J dropped 5 bases, with 12 bases sitting between them. This CDR3 reads CASSPLGEYGYTF. The DNA for the CDR3 is TGTGCCAGCAGCCCCCTGGGAGAGTATGGCTACACCTTC.

To note about this clonotype: The junction differs from germline at one of its ends, possibly a read error. The chain combines TRBV7-7 with TRBJ2-5; maybe TRBD1 (5 bases). Germline V lookup: CDR1 SSHAT, CDR2 FNYEAQ (reference sequence). There are 13 residues in the CDR3. DNA of the CDR3: TGTGCTAGCAGCTCCAGGGCTCAAGAGACCCAGTACTTC. This translates into CASSSRAQETQYF.

This clonotype was recorded many times. This chain joins TRBV20-1 and TRBJ1-5, with 10 bases identical to TRBD1. From germline, CDR1 is DFQATT and CDR2 SNEGSKA (reference sequence). Trimming removed 0 bases from V and 2 bases from J; junction bases left unmatched: 1. This CDR3 has 15 residues. The CDR3 spells CSARDGQGGNQPQHF. The CDR3 DNA follows: TGCAGTGCTAGAGATGGACAGGGGGGCAATCAGCCCCAGCATTTT.

This chain connects TRBV29-1 to TRBJ1-2; 7 bases are a match to TRBD1. Germline lookup yields CDR1 SQVTM and CDR2 ANQGSEA. The V gene end was trimmed by 4 bases and the J gene end by 5 bases; junction bases not matched to a gene: 4. CDR3 length: 12 amino acids. CDR3 protein: CSVGRGAYGYTF. CDR3 sequence (DNA): TGCAGCGTTGGCAGGGGGGCTTATGGCTACACCTTC.

The J gene is TRBJ2-2, the V gene TRBV7-2; D unresolved. Germline V gene sequence: CDR1 SGHTA, CDR2 FQGNSA. The CDR3 is 16 amino acids. The V end lost 6 bases, the J end lost 0 bases, and 14 bases lay between the germline ends. The chain's CDR3 is CASSTKLAANTGELFF. CDR3 nucleotides: TGTGCCAGCAGTACAAAGTTAGCCGCGAACACCGGGGAGCTGTTTTTT.